One and the same sample provided the 10 T cell receptor beta chains below, sequenced in a study of T cell clonotyping in hematopoietic cell transplantation. Here immunoSEQ multiplex PCR was the method, and the copy in TCRdb shows in-frame clones only, minus some. In the table there are under 14,000 clones, around 90% of which are singletons. The source was PBMCs, collected 180 days after allogeneic stem cell transplant. The source of these receptors is a male patient aged 55 to 70 who had an allogeneic stem cell transplant from an unrelated donor, so the T cells may come from the graft donor. Some clones in this sample may be carry-over from other donors' samples.

The genes are TRBV7-2 and TRBJ2-7; D is tentatively TRBD1 or TRBD2 (7 bases each). The CDR3 sequence is 14 residues long. Germline V gives CDR1 SGHTA, CDR2 FQGNSA. V lost 5 bases, J lost 0 bases, and 11 bases lay in between. The CDR3 is CASSERDSSYEQYF. The CDR3 nucleotides read TGTGCCAGCAGCGAGCGGGACAGCTCCTACGAGCAGTACTTC.

The V call is TRBV10-3, the J call TRBJ1-5; weak D call: TRBD1 (5 bases). The germline gives CDR1 ENHRY, CDR2 SYGVKD. Trimming stripped 6 bases from V and 4 bases from J, with 16 bases between. The length of the CDR3 is 15 residues. For the CDR3, the DNA is TGTGCCATCAGAGACGGCGGGGCCCCTAATCAGCCCCAGCATTTT. This codes for CAIRDGGAPNQPQHF.

The chain uses TRBV20-1 and TRBJ2-3; the D gene is possibly TRBD2 (5 bases). Germline assignment: CDR1 DFQATT and CDR2 SNEGSKA (reference sequence). This CDR3 is built from 11 residues. Trimming shortened V by 5 bases and J by 9 bases, and 12 bases separated the two germline ends. The CDR3: CSAGWGATQYF. The CDR3 nucleotides read TGCAGTGCTGGGTGGGGAGCAACGCAGTATTTT.

The V and J genes are TRBV7-9 and TRBJ1-4; D unclear. Germline assignment: CDR1 SEHNR and CDR2 FQNEAQ (reference sequence). The CDR3 contains 12 residues. Trimming took 5 bases from V and 8 from J, leaving 9 bases between them. DNA for the CDR3: TGTGCCAGCAGCCGCGTGGGGGAAAAACTGTTTTTT. Encoded protein: CASSRVGEKLFF.

The chain links TRBV9 to TRBJ2-7; 11 positions match TRBD1. The V segment lost 4 bases and the J segment 4 bases; nucleotides outside the gene matches: 10. CDR1 and CDR2 from the germline V gene are SGDLS and YYNGEE. CDR3 length: 16 amino acids. In nucleotides, the CDR3 is TGTGCCAGCAGCCCGGTCCCTGGACAGGGGGCTTACGAGCAGTACTTC. Amino acids: CASSPVPGQGAYEQYF.

The chain couples TRBV29-1 to TRBJ2-2, with 10 bases identical to TRBD2. CDR3 length: 16 amino acids. From germline, CDR1 is SQVTM and CDR2 ANQGSEA. J lost 6 bases, V lost 7 bases, and 14 bases had no gene match. In nucleotides, the CDR3 is TGCAGCGCTGGTGTCCTAGCGGGGGAGGCATCCGGGGAGCTGTTTTTT. Residues: CSAGVLAGEASGELFF.

For the CDR3, the DNA is TGTGCCAGCAGCTTAGGCCGGTCCGAGCAGTACTTC. Translating gives CASSLGRSEQYF. The rearrangement joins TRBV13 to TRBJ2-7; D is undetermined. The CDR3 is 12 amino acids. The ends were cut back, 0 bases at V and 6 bases at J, with 6 bases in the middle. Germline-derived CDR1 and CDR2 are PRHDT and FYEKMQ (reference sequence).

V and J are TRBV12-5 and TRBJ1-3, with a possible D match to TRBD1 (6 bases). From germline, CDR1 is LGHNT and CDR2 FRNRAP. With 4 bases removed from V and 1 base from J, the gap between germline ends came to 17 bases. This CDR3 is 17 amino acids long. The CDR3, as DNA: TGTGCTAGTGGTTCAACAACGTGGGACACATCTGGAAACACCATATATTTT. This encodes CASGSTTWDTSGNTIYF.

This chain joins TRBV4-3 and TRBJ1-4; the match to TRBD1 covers 8 bases. CDR1 is LGHNA, CDR2 YSLEER, per germline. V lost 4 bases to trimming and J lost 8 bases; unmatched junction nucleotides: 3. This CDR3 contains 13 residues. CDR3 protein: CASSLGQGEKLFF. CDR3 in DNA: TGCGCCAGCAGCCTCGGACAGGGAGAAAAACTGTTTTTT.

The V gene is TRBV5-1, the J gene TRBJ1-4; maybe TRBD1 (6 bases). Germline loops: CDR1 SGHRS, CDR2 YFSETQ. CDR3 length: 18 amino acids. V lost 0 bases, J lost 5 bases, and 20 bases lay in between. The CDR3 is CASSLEGSGGRQNEKLFF. CDR3 nucleotide sequence: TGCGCCAGCAGCTTGGAAGGTTCCGGGGGGCGGCAGAATGAAAAACTGTTTTTT.